One and the same sample provided the 3 T cell receptor beta chains below, sequenced in a study of beta chain features in type 1 diabetes. Study-wide results and caveats: Type 1 diabetes patients had TCRB CDR3s that were shorter (moderately but significantly so) in all four CD4+ subsets.

No antigen has been identified for these receptors. Sequenced material consisted of expressed TCRB transcripts (all of the isolated RNA was reverse transcribed). The table came from immunoSEQ multiplex PCR; TCRdb's copy has only in-frame clones and leaves some out. Counted here are hundreds of thousands of clones, over 11% occurring once; the ten biggest clones make up just under 0.04%. Sequenced sample: naive CD4+ T cells from blood. Receptor source: a man between 18 and 29 years old with type 1 diabetes.

The V and J genes are TRBV6-1 and TRBJ1-1, with D unclear. The CDR3 is 13 amino acids. V lost 4 bases, J lost 5 bases, and 11 bases lay in between. Germline CDR1 and CDR2: MNHNS and SASEGT. CDR3 in amino acids: CASSVGRMTEAFF. CDR3 coding DNA: TGTGCCAGCAGTGTCGGGCGAATGACTGAAGCTTTCTTT.

This clone was observed a handful of times. This CDR3 is CASSLRLGVTDTQYF. CDR3 nucleotides: TGTGCCAGCAGTCTGAGGCTGGGGGTAACAGATACGCAGTATTTT. J is TRBJ2-3 and V is TRBV28; tentatively, D is TRBD1 or TRBD2 (5 bases each). Trimming left V 5 bases short and J 3 bases short, with 15 bases between. The germline CDR1 and CDR2 sequences are MDHEN and SYDVKM. The CDR3 covers 15 residues.

This chain joins TRBV11-2 and TRBJ1-5; 7 bases fit TRBD1. The CDR3 has 14 residues. Looked up from germline, CDR1 is SGHAT and CDR2 is FQNNGV. V lost 6 bases to trimming and J lost 4 bases; unmatched junction nucleotides: 6. The CDR3 protein is CASSSDRLNQPQHF. The CDR3 coding sequence is TGTGCCAGCAGTTCGGACAGGTTAAATCAGCCCCAGCATTTT.